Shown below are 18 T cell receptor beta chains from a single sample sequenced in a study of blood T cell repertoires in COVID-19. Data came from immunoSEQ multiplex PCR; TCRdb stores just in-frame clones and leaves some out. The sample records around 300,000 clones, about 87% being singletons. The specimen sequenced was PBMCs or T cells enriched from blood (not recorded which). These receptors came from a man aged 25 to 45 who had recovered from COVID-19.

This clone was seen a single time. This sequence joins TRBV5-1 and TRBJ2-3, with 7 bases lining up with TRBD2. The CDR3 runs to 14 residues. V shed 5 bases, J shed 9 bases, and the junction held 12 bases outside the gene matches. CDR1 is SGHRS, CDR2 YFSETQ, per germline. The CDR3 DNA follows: TGCGCCAGCAGTGATGGGGACTATCAGTCGACGCAGTATTTT. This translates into CASSDGDYQSTQYF.

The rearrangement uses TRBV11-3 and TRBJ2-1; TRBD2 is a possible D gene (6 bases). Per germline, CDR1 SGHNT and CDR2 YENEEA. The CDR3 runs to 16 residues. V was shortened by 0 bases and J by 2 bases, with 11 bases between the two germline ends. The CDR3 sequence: CASSLDFAGPYNEQFF. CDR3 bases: TGTGCCAGCAGCTTAGATTTTGCGGGGCCCTACAATGAGCAGTTCTTC. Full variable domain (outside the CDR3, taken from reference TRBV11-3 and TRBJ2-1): EAGVVQSPRYKIIEKKQPVAFWCNPISGHNTLYWYLQNLGQGPELLIRYENEEAVDDSQLPKDRFSAERLKGVDSTLKIQPAELGDSAVYLCASSLDFAGPYNEQFFGPGTRLTVL.

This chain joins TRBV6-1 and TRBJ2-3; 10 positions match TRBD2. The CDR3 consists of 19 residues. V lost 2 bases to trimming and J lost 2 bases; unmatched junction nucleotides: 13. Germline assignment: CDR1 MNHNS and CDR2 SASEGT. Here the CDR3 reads CASSELGLAGAVTTDTQYF. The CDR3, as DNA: TGTGCCAGCAGTGAACTGGGGCTAGCGGGGGCCGTTACCACAGATACGCAGTATTTT.

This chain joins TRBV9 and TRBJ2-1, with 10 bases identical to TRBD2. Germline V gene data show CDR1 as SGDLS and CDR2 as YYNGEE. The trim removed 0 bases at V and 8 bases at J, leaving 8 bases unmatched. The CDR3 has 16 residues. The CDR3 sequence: CASSVGRSGGAHEQFF. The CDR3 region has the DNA TGTGCCAGCAGCGTAGGGCGAAGCGGGGGGGCCCATGAGCAGTTCTTC.

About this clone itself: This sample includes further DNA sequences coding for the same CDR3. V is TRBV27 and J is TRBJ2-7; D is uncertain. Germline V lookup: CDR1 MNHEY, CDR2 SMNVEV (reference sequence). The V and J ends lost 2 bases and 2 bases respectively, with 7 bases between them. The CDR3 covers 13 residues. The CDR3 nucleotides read TGTGCCAGCAGTTTAGGGCAGCCCTACGAGCAGTACTTC. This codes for CASSLGQPYEQYF.

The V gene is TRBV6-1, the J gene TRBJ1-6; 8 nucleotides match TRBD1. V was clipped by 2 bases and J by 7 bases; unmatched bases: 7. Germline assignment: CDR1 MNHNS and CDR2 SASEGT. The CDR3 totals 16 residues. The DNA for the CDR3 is TGTGCCAGCAGTGAATACGGGGACAGGTTAAATTCACCCCTCCACTTT. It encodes CASSEYGDRLNSPLHF.

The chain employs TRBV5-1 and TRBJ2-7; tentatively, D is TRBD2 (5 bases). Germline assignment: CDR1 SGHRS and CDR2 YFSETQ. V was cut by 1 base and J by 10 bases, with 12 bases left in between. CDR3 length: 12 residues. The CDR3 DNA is TGCGCCAGCAGCTTGAATGCCGGGGTACAGTACTTC. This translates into CASSLNAGVQYF.

CDR3 DNA sequence: TGTGCCAGCAGTTTCTTCCCAGATACGCAGTATTTT. Translated: CASSFFPDTQYF. J is TRBJ2-3 and V is TRBV12-3 or TRBV12-4; D unresolved. The CDR3 covers 12 residues. V shed 3 bases and J shed 4 bases, with 5 bases lying between them.

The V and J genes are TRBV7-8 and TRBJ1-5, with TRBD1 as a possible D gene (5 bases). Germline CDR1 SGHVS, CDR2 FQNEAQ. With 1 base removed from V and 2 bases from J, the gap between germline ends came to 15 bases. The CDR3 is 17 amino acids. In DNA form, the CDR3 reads TGTGCCAGCAGCTTAGATCGGCCGGGGGTGGGCAATCAGCCCCAGCATTTT. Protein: CASSLDRPGVGNQPQHF.

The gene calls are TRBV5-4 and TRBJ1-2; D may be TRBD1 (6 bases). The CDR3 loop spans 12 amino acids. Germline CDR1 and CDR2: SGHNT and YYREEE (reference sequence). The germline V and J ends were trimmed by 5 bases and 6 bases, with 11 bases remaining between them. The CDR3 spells CASRLRGHGYTF. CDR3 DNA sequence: TGTGCCAGCAGACTCAGGGGTCATGGCTACACCTTC.

CDR3 loop: CASSTNLAEVTDTQYF. Written as DNA, the CDR3 is TGTGCCAGCAGTACCAACCTAGCGGAGGTCACAGATACGCAGTATTTT. V is TRBV28 and J is TRBJ2-3; the match to TRBD2 covers 7 bases. V dropped 5 bases and J dropped 2; count of bases not matched to a gene: 10. The germline CDR1 and CDR2 sequences are MDHEN and SYDVKM. This CDR3 contains 16 residues.

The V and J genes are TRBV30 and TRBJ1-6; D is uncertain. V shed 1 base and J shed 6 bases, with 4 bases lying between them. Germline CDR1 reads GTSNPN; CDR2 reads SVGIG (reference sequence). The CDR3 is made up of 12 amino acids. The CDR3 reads CAWSGANSPLHF. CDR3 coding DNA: TGTGCCTGGAGTGGGGCTAATTCACCCCTCCACTTT. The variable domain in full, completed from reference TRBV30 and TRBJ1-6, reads SQTIHQWPATLVQPVGSPLSLECTVEGTSNPNLYWYRQAAGRGLQLLFYSVGIGQISSEVPQNLSASRPQDRQFILSSKKLLLSDSGFYLCAWSGANSPLHFGNGTRLTVT.

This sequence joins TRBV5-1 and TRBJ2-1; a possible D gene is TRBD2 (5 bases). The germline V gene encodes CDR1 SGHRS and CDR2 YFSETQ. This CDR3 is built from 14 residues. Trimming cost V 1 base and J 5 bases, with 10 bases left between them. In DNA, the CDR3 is TGCGCCAGCAGCTTGACACTAGATGACAATGAGCAGTTCTTC. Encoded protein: CASSLTLDDNEQFF.

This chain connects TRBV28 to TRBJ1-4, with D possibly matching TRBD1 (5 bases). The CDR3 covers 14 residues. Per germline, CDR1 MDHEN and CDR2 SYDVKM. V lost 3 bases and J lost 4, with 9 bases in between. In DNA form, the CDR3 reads TGTGCCAGCAGTTTTTGGCAGGGTAATGAAAAACTGTTTTTT. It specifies CASSFWQGNEKLFF. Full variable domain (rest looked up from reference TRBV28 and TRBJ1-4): DVKVTQSSRYLVKRTGEKVFLECVQDMDHENMFWYRQDPGLGLRLIYFSYDVKMKEKGDIPEGYSVSREKKERFSLILESASTNQTSMYLCASSFWQGNEKLFFGSGTQLSVL.

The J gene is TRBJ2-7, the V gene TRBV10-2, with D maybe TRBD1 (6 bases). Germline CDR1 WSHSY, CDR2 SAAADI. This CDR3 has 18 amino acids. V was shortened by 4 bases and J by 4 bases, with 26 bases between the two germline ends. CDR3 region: CASSGDRDILLRGYEQYF. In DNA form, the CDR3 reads TGCGCCAGCAGTGGAGACCGGGACATCCTACTTCGTGGGTACGAGCAGTACTTC.

The CDR3 region is CASSPTRAVSYEQYF. The CDR3 DNA reads TGTGCCAGCAGCCCAACCCGAGCCGTCTCCTACGAGCAGTACTTC. The chain joins TRBV11-1 to TRBJ2-7, with unresolved D. The length of the CDR3 is 15 residues. The V gene lost 5 bases and the J gene lost 0 bases, with 14 bases spanning the gap. Looked up from germline, CDR1 is SGHAT and CDR2 is FQDESV (reference sequence).

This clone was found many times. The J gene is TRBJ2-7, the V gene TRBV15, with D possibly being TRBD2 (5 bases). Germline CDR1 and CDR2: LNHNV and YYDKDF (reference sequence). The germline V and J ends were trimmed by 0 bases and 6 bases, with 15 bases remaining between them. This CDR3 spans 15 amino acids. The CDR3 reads CATSREIAGSGEQYF. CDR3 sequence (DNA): TGTGCCACCAGCAGAGAAATTGCGGGTTCCGGCGAGCAGTACTTC.

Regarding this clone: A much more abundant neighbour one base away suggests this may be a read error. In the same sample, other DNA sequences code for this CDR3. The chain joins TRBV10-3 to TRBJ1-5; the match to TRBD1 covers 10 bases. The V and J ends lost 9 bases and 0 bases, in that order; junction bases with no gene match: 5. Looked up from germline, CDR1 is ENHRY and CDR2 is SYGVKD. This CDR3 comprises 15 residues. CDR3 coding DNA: TGTGCCATAGGGACAGGGGAATATAGCAATCAGCCCCAGCATTTT. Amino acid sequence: CAIGTGEYSNQPQHF.